The 2 T cell receptor beta chains below come from one sample, sequenced in a study of shared clonotypes between healthy human individuals. Data came from immunoSEQ multiplex PCR; TCRdb stores just in-frame clones and leaves some out. The sample includes roughly 2 million clones, 95% of them seen just once. Sequencing input: naive CD4+ T cells sorted from blood. Subset reported: CD45RA+ positively selected. Receptor source: a man aged 18 to 29 in good health.

The V call is TRBV6-5, the J call TRBJ2-7; D is uncertain. From germline, CDR1 is MNHEY and CDR2 SVGAGI. The CDR3 covers 13 residues. V was clipped by 10 bases and J by 6 bases, with 19 bases between them. CDR3 residues: CATAADSGLEQYF. CDR3 in DNA: TGTGCCACCGCCGCCGACTCGGGTCTCGAGCAGTACTTC.

This chain joins TRBV6-5 and TRBJ2-1; D might be TRBD2 (6 bases). The germline CDR1 and CDR2 sequences are MNHEY and SVGAGI. The CDR3 spans 14 residues. The V end lost 6 bases, the J end lost 9 bases, and 18 bases lay between the germline ends. The CDR3 DNA reads as TGTGCCAGCAGACTAGCTTTTGGTCTAAGTGAGCAGTTCTTC. Protein sequence: CASRLAFGLSEQFF.